Sequencing of this TCR beta chain was carried out in a study of blood T cell repertoires in COVID-19. Study-wide background: The United States, Italy and Spain provided the acute and convalescent COVID-19 samples.

CDR1 and CDR2 (germline): LNHNV, YYDKDF (reference sequence). The CDR3 covers 12 residues. V lost 8 bases, J lost 3 bases, and 10 bases lay in between. Profiled with immunoSEQ multiplex PCR; TCRdb holds only in-frame clones, not every one. The sample lists 350,000 to 400,000 clones; about 89% were seen once. This clone appeared once. This rearrangement joins TRBV15 to TRBJ1-2; D unclear. Sample: PBMCs or T cells enriched from blood (not recorded which). This TCR was recovered from a woman aged 40 to 50 who had been exposed to COVID-19. CDR3 nucleotide sequence: TGTGCCACCTTTCTCCGGGACTATGGCTACACCTTC. Residues: CATFLRDYGYTF.